This T cell receptor beta chain was sequenced in a study of response to subunit inactivated influenza vaccine. TCRdb used MiXCR to reprocess the RT-PCR reads, holding one entry per CDR3 protein. The repertoire holds some 500,000 distinct CDR3 sequences, with under 15% as singletons. Findings and limits, study-wide: Each seasonal flu vaccination may recruit only limited new T cells, authors suggested.

The CDR3 sequence is 16 residues long. The germline V and J ends were trimmed by 2 bases and 8 bases, with 21 bases remaining between them. The germline V gene has CDR1 SGHVS and CDR2 FQNEAQ. The table lists this clonotype with a few counts. Its antigen is not identified. This chain uses TRBV7-8 with TRBJ1-2; D remains ambiguous. Source: PBMCs from blood, taken roughly 46 days after vaccination. The clonotype was recovered from a middle-aged man who received an inactivated influenza vaccine. The CDR3 bases are TGTGCCAGCAGCTTAAAAAGGCGCACAGCTCCTGAGGGCTACACCTTC. Its translation is CASSLKRRTAPEGYTF.